This T cell receptor (beta chain) comes out of a study of T cell repertoires in cytomegalovirus infection. Looking at the study overall: A matching HLA type, together with CMV infection, was signaled by public TCR beta signatures. Study findings and constraints: Accumulated public TCR beta family frequency recognized individuals carrying CMV together with the relevant HLA. CMV-specific HLA-C-restricted TCR beta clonotypes dominated the ex vivo response.

TCRdb processed the reads anew with MiXCR; each CDR3 protein has one entry. The sample shows hundreds of thousands of distinct CDR3 sequences, less than 40% of them seen only once. Germline-derived CDR1 and CDR2 are SEHNR and FQNEAQ (reference sequence). The CDR3 sequence is 15 residues long. The table lists this clonotype with a count of one. Its matching antigen is unknown. An end of the junction differs from the germline gene, which may be a read error. This clonotype was obtained from a human donor in good health (CMV status not recorded). Some clones in this sample may be carry-over from other donors' samples. Material for sequencing was PBMCs. This chain links TRBV7-9 with TRBJ2-7, with 9 positions matching TRBD1. The CDR3 is CASSNPGQGYYEHYF. Here the CDR3 DNA reads TGTGCAAGCAGCAACCCGGGACAGGGTTACTACGAGCATTACTTC. Based on the CDR3 plus reference TRBV7-9 and TRBJ2-7, the full variable domain is DTGVSQNPRHKITKRGQNVTFRCDPISEHNRLYWYRQTLGQGPEFLTYFQNEAQLEKSRLLSDRFSAERPKGSFSTLEIQRTEQGDSAMYLCASSNPGQGYYEHYFGPGTRLTVT.